These T cell receptor beta chains were read from a single sample in a study of T cells in Graves' hyperthyroidism and ophthalmopathy. MiXCR, run by TCRdb on the multiplex PCR reads, gives a single entry per CDR3 protein. This table has around 350,000 distinct CDR3 sequences, about a sixth appearing once. What was sequenced was blood. The receptors originated from a woman in her 30s with Graves' hyperthyroidism that later progressed to Graves' ophthalmopathy. Both conserved end residues are part of each CDR3. Each record gives: J gene, V gene, clone size, D gene, CDR3 protein, CDR3 DNA. The D gene is left open where the match is weak. Clone size is stated in some rows and not others, as once, few, many or a class when expanded.

TRBJ1-1,TRBV30,many,-,CAWSVRRNTEAFF,TGTGCCTGGAGTGTACGTAGGAACACTGAAGCTTTCTTT
TRBJ2-2,TRBV10-3,many,-,CAISDGDTGELFF,TGTGCCATCAGTGACGGGGACACCGGGGAGCTGTTTTTT
TRBJ2-1,TRBV24-1,many,-,CATSDPAVGGNEQFF,TGTGCCACCAGTGATCCAGCAGTTGGGGGCAATGAGCAGTTCTTC
TRBJ2-6,TRBV12-3/TRBV12-4,many,-,CASSLGGPGANVLTF,TGTGCCAGCAGTTTAGGGGGGCCTGGGGCCAACGTCCTGACTTTC
TRBJ2-1,TRBV9,many,TRBD2,CASSGSGRADEQFF,TGTGCCAGCAGCGGTAGCGGGAGGGCCGATGAGCAGTTCTTC
TRBJ1-1,TRBV28,-,-,CASSQLGGRNTEAFF,TGTGCCAGCAGTCAGCTCGGAGGTAGGAACACTGAAGCTTTCTTT
TRBJ1-2,TRBV6-1,many,TRBD1,CASRTLRGQGGAGYTF,TGTGCCAGCAGGACCCTAAGGGGACAGGGGGGAGCTGGCTACACCTTC
TRBJ1-2,TRBV28,many,-,CASSSLGTNYGYTF,TGTGCCAGCAGTTCCCTAGGGACAAACTATGGCTACACCTTC
TRBJ2-1,TRBV4-1,-,TRBD2,CASSQDSRRTSGIGSYNEQFF,TGCGCCAGCAGCCAAGATTCTCGGAGGACTAGCGGGATAGGCTCCTACAATGAGCAGTTCTTC
TRBJ2-4,TRBV14,many,-,CASSQDARGAKNIQYF,TGTGCCAGCAGCCAAGATGCTCGAGGGGCCAAAAACATTCAGTACTTC
TRBJ2-7,TRBV5-1,many,-,CASAIPYGADSYEQYF,TGCGCCAGCGCCATCCCCTACGGGGCCGACTCCTACGAGCAGTACTTC
TRBJ1-2,TRBV6-8,-,-,CASSYGRNYGYTF,TGTGCCAGCAGTTACGGGCGGAACTATGGCTACACCTTC
TRBJ2-1,TRBV20-1,many,TRBD2,CSAPKGLADYNEQFF,TGCAGTGCCCCGAAAGGACTAGCGGATTACAATGAGCAGTTCTTC
TRBJ2-1,TRBV20-1,few,-,CSARDPRYNEQFF,TGCAGTGCTAGAGATCCCAGGTACAATGAGCAGTTCTTC
TRBJ1-1,TRBV6-1,many,-,CASSERADWDTEAFF,TGTGCCAGCAGTGAACGGGCAGATTGGGACACTGAAGCTTTCTTT
TRBJ1-4,TRBV27,many,-,CASRRGGEKLFF,TGTGCCAGCAGAAGGGGCGGTGAAAAACTGTTTTTT
TRBJ2-5,TRBV18,-,TRBD1,CASSPPTGQETQYF,TGTGCCAGCTCACCACCGACGGGACAGGAGACCCAGTACTTC
TRBJ2-7,TRBV12-3/TRBV12-4,many,-,CASSLRGLNHYEQYF,TGTGCCAGCAGTTTAAGAGGTCTGAACCACTACGAGCAGTACTTC
TRBJ1-2,TRBV6-1,-,-,CASSITETNYGYTF,TGTGCCAGCAGTATTACAGAGACCAACTATGGCTACACCTTC
TRBJ2-5,TRBV2,many,-,CASVAGDRETQYF,TGTGCCAGCGTTGCAGGGGATCGGGAGACCCAGTACTTC
TRBJ1-2,TRBV27,-,TRBD1,CASSLHQGENYGYTF,TGTGCCAGCAGTTTACACCAGGGGGAAAACTATGGCTACACCTTC
TRBJ2-1,TRBV12-5,many,-,CASGPPRLPTNEQFF,TGTGCTAGTGGTCCACCACGACTACCAACGAATGAGCAGTTCTTC